This TCR beta chain was retrieved from a study of blood T cell repertoires in COVID-19 (TCRdb year 2020). As for the study more broadly: The collaborator samples originated in the United States, Italy and Spain and spanned the acute and convalescent phases of COVID-19. The material from the prospective study consisted of cDNA or gDNA derived from T cells, B-cell-depleted T cells, or PBMCs. Sample metadata almost always included a de-identified subject ID, COVID-19 status, age in years and sex. The samples were drawn from the first 160 participants of the ongoing ImmuneRACE study and from about 1,200 subjects provided by 6 global collaborators. Where available, HLA class I and class II types were obtained from metadata supplied by the sample provider rather than from assay-based typing. The repertoires were released in a freely available public database intended as a resource for research on the immune response to SARS-CoV-2. Deeply sampled blood TCRbeta repertoires from subjects exposed to, actively infected with, or recovered from COVID-19 were included in the dataset.

The immunoSEQ Assay, a bias-controlled multiplex PCR, was used to amplify TCRbeta CDR3 regions from genomic DNA. From the authors' description of their analysis: Nucleated cell counts per sample were estimated from amplification of reference gene primers within the assay. To quantify the absolute abundance of each unique TCRbeta CDR3 rearrangement, sequence reads were collapsed and filtered. For each sample, productive Simpson clonality was calculated by taking the square root of Simpson's diversity index across productive rearrangements. In TCRdb, the immuneACCESS table is reduced to in-frame sequences with V and J assigned. These tables do not hold every clone; where another copy was compared, an unresolved V gene accounts for under half, and the others remain unexplained. The D gene and trimming were derived from the DNA, and the V and J assignments and clone size from that table. For this sample there are about 160,000 clones; 80% to 90% appear just once. Of the sample, roughly 18% is held by the ten largest clones.

Clipping removes 5 bases from V and 6 bases from J, with 5 as the unmatched junction base count. The CDR3, cysteine through phenylalanine, is 13 amino acids long. The only DNA kept is the CDR3, 39 bases in frame from the first base. The germline V gene (reference sequence) specifies LNHDA as CDR1 and SQIVND as CDR2. As to this clone: Which antigen it targets is not known. Base-call qualities are not available, and no considerably larger clone is one nucleotide away.

The full study reports these points: The quantity of clinical and demographic metadata differed by source and by participant and was supplied without curation.

Whole blood was collected in K2EDTA tubes by collaborating institutions according to the institutions' own protocols. For TCRbeta analysis, collaborators shipped samples in one of three forms: frozen whole blood, isolated PBMCs, or DNA extracted from either of those sample types. Sequenced sample: peripheral blood. The chain couples TRBV19 to TRBJ1-1; the junction holds 8 bases that match TRBD1. The receptor comes from a woman of 80 years or more with acute or convalescent COVID-19. CDR3 sequence: CASSGQGFPEAFF. The nucleotide sequence reads TGTGCCAGTAGTGGACAGGGTTTCCCTGAAGCTTTCTTT. Full variable domain (CDR3 extended with the reference TRBV19 and TRBJ1-1 proteins): DGGITQSPKYLFRKEGQNVTLSCEQNLNHDAMYWYRQDPGQGLRLIYYSQIVNDFQKGDIAEGYSVSREKKESFPLTVTSAQKNPTAFYLCASSGQGFPEAFFGQGTRLTVV.